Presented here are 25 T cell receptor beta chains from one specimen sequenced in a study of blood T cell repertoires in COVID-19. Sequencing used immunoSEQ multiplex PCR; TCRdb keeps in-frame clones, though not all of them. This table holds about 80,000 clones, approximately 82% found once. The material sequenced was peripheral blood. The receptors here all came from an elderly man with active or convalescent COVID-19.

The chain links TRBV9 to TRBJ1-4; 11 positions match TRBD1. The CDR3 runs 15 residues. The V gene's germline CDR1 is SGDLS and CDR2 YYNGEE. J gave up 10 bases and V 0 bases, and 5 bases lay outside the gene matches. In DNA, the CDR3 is TGTGCCAGCAGCGTAGAGGGGACAGGGGGTGGAAAACTGTTTTTT. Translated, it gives CASSVEGTGGGKLFF.

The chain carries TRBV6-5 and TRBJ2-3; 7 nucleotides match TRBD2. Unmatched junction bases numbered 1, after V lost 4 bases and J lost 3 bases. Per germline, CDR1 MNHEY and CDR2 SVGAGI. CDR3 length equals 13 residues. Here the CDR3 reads CASSLAGTDTQYF. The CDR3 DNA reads TGTGCCAGCAGTTTAGCGGGTACAGATACGCAGTATTTT.

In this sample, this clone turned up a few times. This CDR3 reads CASSGGSTDTQYF. CDR3 nucleotide sequence: TGCGCCAGCAGTGGGGGCAGCACAGATACGCAGTATTTT. V is TRBV10-1 and J is TRBJ2-3; D is possibly TRBD1 (5 bases). The length of the CDR3 is 13 residues. Germline loops: CDR1 WNHNN, CDR2 SYGVQD (reference sequence). Trimming took off 4 bases at V and 0 bases at J, with 5 bases between the two ends.

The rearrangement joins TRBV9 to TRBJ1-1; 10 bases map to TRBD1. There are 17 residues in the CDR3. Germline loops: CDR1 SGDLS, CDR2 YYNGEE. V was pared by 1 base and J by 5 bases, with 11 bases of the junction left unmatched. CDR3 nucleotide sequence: TGTGCCAGCAGCGTACGCGGGACAGGGGCTGGTGATACTGAAGCTTTCTTT. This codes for CASSVRGTGAGDTEAFF.

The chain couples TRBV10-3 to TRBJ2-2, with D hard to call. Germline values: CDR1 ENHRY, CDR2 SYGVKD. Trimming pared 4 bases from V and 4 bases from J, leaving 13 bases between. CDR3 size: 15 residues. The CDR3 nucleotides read TGTGCCATCAGTGCTCCGAGGTCGGTCACCGGGGAGCTGTTTTTT. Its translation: CAISAPRSVTGELFF.

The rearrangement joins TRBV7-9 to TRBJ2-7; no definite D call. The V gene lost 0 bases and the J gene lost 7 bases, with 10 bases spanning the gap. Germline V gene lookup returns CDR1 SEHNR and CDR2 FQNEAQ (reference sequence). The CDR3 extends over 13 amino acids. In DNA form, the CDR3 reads TGTGCCAGCAGCTTAGCCCTTTCCGGGGAGCAGTACTTC. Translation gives CASSLALSGEQYF.

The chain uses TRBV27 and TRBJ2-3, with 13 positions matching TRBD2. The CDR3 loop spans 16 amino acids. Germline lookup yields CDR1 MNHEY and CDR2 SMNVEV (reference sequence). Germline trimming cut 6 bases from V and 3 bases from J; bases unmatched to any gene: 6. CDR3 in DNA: TGTGCCAGCAGCCCAGGACTAGCGGGAGTTACAGATACGCAGTATTTT. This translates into CASSPGLAGVTDTQYF.

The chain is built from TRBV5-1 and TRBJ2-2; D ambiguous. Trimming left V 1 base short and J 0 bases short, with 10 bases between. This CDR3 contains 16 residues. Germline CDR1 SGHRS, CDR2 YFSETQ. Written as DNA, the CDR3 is TGCGCCAGCAGCTTGATACCGACTTCGAACACCGGGGAGCTGTTTTTT. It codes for CASSLIPTSNTGELFF.

CDR3 sequence reads: CASSLSGQPYEQYF. The CDR3 nucleotides read TGTGCCAGCAGTTTATCCGGACAACCGTACGAGCAGTACTTC. This chain links TRBV28 with TRBJ2-7, with D possibly matching TRBD1 (5 bases). From germline, CDR1 is MDHEN and CDR2 SYDVKM. V was cut by 1 base and J by 4 bases, with 11 bases left in between. CDR3 size: 14 residues.

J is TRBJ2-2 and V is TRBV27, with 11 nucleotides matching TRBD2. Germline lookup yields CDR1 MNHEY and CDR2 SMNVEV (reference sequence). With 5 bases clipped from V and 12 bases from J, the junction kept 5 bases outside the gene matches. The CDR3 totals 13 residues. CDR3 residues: CASSVAGGLKLFF. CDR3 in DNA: TGTGCCAGCAGTGTAGCGGGGGGGCTGAAGCTGTTTTTT.

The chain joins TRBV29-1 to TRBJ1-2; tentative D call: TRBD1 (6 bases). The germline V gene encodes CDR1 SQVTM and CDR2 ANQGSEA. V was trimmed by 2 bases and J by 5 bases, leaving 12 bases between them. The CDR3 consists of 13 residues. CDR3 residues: CSVEPGVSYGYTF. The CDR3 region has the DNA TGCAGCGTTGAACCAGGGGTCTCTTATGGCTACACCTTC.

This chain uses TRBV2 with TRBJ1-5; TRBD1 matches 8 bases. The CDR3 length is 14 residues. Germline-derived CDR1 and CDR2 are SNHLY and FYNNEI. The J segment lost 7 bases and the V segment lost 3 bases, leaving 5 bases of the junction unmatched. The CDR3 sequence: CASSDRTGNQPQHF. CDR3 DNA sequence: TGTGCCAGCAGTGATCGGACAGGGAACCAGCCCCAGCATTTT.

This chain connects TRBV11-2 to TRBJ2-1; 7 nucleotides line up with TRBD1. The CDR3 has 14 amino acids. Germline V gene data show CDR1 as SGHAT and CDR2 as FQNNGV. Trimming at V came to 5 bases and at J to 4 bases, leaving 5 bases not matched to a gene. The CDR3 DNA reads TGTGCCAGCAGCCCCTGGACAGGATACAATGAGCAGTTCTTC. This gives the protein CASSPWTGYNEQFF. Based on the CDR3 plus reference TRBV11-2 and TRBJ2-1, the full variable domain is EAGVAQSPRYKIIEKRQSVAFWCNPISGHATLYWYQQILGQGPKLLIQFQNNGVVDDSQLPKDRFSAERLKGVDSTLKIQPAKLEDSAVYLCASSPWTGYNEQFFGPGTRLTVL.

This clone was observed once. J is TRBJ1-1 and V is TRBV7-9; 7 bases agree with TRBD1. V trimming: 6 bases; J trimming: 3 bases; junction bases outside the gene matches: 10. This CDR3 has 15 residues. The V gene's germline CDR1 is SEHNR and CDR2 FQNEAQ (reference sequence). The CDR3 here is CASRRRQGQDTEAFF. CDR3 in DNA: TGTGCCAGCAGACGGAGACAGGGCCAGGACACTGAAGCTTTCTTT.

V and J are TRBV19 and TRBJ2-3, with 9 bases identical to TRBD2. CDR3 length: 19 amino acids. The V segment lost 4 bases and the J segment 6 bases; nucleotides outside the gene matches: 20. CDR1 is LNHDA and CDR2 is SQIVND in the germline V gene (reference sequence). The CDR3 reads CASSKDGLAGPVRDDTQYF. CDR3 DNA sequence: TGTGCCAGTAGTAAGGATGGGCTAGCGGGACCGGTGAGGGATGATACGCAGTATTTT.

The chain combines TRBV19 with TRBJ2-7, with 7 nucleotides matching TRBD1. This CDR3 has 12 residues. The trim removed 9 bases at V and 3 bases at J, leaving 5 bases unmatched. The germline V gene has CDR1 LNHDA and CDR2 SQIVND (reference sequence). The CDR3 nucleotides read TGTGCCAGGAGAGGGACAGACTACGAGCAGTACTTC. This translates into CARRGTDYEQYF.

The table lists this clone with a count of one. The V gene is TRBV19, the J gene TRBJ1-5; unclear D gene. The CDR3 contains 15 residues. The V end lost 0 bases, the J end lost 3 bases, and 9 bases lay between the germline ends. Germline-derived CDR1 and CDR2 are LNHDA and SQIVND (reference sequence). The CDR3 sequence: CASSIDPTVNQPQHF. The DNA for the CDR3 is TGTGCCAGTAGTATAGATCCTACAGTCAATCAGCCCCAGCATTTT.

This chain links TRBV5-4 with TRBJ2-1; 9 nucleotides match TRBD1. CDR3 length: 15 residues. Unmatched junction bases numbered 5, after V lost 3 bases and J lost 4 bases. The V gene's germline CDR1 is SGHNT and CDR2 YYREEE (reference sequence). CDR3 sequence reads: CASSSPGQGYNEQFF. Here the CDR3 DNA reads TGTGCCAGCAGCTCTCCGGGACAGGGATACAATGAGCAGTTCTTC.

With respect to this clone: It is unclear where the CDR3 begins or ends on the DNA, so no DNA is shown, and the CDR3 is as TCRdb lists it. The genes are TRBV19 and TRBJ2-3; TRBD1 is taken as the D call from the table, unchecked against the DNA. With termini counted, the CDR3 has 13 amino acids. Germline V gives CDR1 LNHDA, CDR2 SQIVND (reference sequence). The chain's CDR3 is CASTSDRDDTQYF.

The CDR3 DNA is TGTGCCAGCAGTATCTCGGGGGTCACTAACTATGGCTACACCTTC. Protein: CASSISGVTNYGYTF. This sequence joins TRBV27 and TRBJ1-2, with D possibly TRBD1 on 5 matching bases. The length of the CDR3 is 15 residues. Trimming removed 5 bases from V and 0 bases from J, with 13 bases in between. The germline V gene has CDR1 MNHEY and CDR2 SMNVEV (reference sequence).

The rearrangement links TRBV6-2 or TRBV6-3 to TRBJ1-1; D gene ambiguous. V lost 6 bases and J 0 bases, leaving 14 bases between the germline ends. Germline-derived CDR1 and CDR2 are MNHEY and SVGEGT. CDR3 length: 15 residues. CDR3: CASSRGGALNTEAFF. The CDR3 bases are TGTGCCAGCAGCCGCGGTGGAGCACTGAACACTGAAGCTTTCTTT.

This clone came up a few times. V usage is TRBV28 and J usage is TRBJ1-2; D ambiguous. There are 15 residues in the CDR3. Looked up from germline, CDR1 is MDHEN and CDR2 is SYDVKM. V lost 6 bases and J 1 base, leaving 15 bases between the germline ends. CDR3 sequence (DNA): TGTGCCAGCAGGGCCGCGGGAACGCGTAACTATGGCTACACCTTC. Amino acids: CASRAAGTRNYGYTF.

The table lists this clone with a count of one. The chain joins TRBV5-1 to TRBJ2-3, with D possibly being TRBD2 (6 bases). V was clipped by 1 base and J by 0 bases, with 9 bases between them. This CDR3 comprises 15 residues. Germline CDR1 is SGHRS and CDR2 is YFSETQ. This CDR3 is CASSLRGVSTDTQYF. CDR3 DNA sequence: TGCGCCAGCAGCTTGCGCGGGGTTAGCACAGATACGCAGTATTTT.

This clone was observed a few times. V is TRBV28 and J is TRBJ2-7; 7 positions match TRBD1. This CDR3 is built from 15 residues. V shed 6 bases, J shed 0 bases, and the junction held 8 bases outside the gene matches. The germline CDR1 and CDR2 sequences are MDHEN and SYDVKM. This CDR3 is CASREPGQSSYEQYF. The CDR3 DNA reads TGTGCCAGCAGAGAGCCGGGACAGAGCTCCTACGAGCAGTACTTC.

The CDR3 spells CASTYSGTSGNNEQFF. CDR3 coding DNA: TGTGCCAGCACCTACAGCGGGACTAGCGGGAATAATGAGCAGTTCTTC. This rearrangement joins TRBV9 to TRBJ2-1, with 13 bases lining up with TRBD2. Germline values: CDR1 SGDLS, CDR2 YYNGEE. The CDR3 length is 16 residues. With V trimmed by 6 bases and J by 7 bases, 10 bases remained unmatched.